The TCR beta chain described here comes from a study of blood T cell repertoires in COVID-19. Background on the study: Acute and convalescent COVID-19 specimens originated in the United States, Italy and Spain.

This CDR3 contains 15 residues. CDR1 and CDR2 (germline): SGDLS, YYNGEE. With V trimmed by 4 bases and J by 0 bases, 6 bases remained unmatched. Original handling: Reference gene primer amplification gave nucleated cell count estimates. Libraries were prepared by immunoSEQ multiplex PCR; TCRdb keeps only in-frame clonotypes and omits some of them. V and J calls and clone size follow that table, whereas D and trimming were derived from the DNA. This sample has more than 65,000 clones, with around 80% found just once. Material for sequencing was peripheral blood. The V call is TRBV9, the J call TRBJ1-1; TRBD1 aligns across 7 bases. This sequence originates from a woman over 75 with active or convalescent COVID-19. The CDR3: CASSPRDSLNTEAFF. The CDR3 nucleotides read TGTGCCAGCAGCCCCAGGGACAGCTTGAACACTGAAGCTTTCTTT.